These 14 T cell receptor beta chains originate from one sample sequenced in a study of neurological immune-mediated disorders (dated by TCRdb to about 2019). Receptor libraries were prepared by 5' RACE. The sequencer listed for this sample is Illumina HiSeq 2500. The public sequencing data were trimmed at Q25 with fastp and processed into clonotypes with MiXCR by TCRdb, which kept only in-frame beta chains. Every CDR3 protein is listed once, alongside the most common genes and DNA of its rows. This sample has 27,000 or so distinct CDR3 sequences in its table, and 2.5% to 4% of those were observed once. Together, the top ten hold 7% of the sample. Sequencing used PBMCs. Receptors were obtained from a woman aged 30 to 39 with multiple sclerosis.

This clonotype was recorded at least ten times. The chain has TRBV6-2 or TRBV6-3 and TRBJ1-2; 9 bases line up with TRBD1. The CDR3 has 17 amino acids. V lost 7 bases, J lost 4 bases, and 16 bases stayed unmatched. Germline V lookup: CDR1 MNHEY, CDR2 SVGEGT. In DNA, the CDR3 is TGTGCCAGCAAGAGGAATACGGGACAGGGAATCGGCTATGGCTACACCTTC. Translation gives CASKRNTGQGIGYGYTF.

In this sample, this clonotype turned up many times. At one end the junction does not follow the germline gene, possibly because of a read error. CDR3 DNA sequence: TGCGCCAGCAGCCAAGGCGACAGGGATAATTCACCCCTCAACTTT. This translates into CASSQGDRDNSPLNF. V gene TRBV4-3 combines with J gene TRBJ1-6, with 7 bases matching TRBD1. The germline V gene has CDR1 LGHNA and CDR2 YSLEER. The length of the CDR3 is 15 residues.

The table lists this clonotype with many counts. This chain uses TRBV12-3 or TRBV12-4 with TRBJ1-1; D remains ambiguous. The ends were cut back, 7 bases at V and 2 bases at J, with 17 bases in the middle. The CDR3 extends over 15 amino acids. This chain's CDR3 is CASTTIAVSNTEAFF. CDR3 nucleotide sequence: TGTGCCAGCACAACCATCGCGGTGTCAAACACTGAAGCTTTCTTT.

This clonotype was seen many times. The chain combines TRBV20-1 with TRBJ2-3; maybe TRBD2 (6 bases). The CDR3 extends over 14 amino acids. CDR1 is DFQATT and CDR2 is SNEGSKA in the germline V gene (reference sequence). Trimming pared 4 bases from V and 2 bases from J, leaving 13 bases between. DNA of the CDR3: TGCAGTGCTATACTAGCTGGAAACACAGATACGCAGTATTTT. Translated: CSAILAGNTDTQYF.

This clonotype was recorded many times. V is TRBV4-2 and J is TRBJ2-5; 10 bases are shared with TRBD2. V lost 4 bases, J lost 5 bases, and 7 bases stayed unmatched. This CDR3 contains 15 residues. CDR1 is LGHNA and CDR2 is YNFKEQ in the germline V gene. This chain's CDR3 is CASSPERGGHETQYF. The CDR3 DNA sequence: TGTGCCAGCAGCCCGGAGCGGGGGGGCCATGAGACCCAGTACTTC.

As to this clonotype: This could be a read error, since a much larger clone is one nucleotide away. The rearrangement links TRBV20-1 to TRBJ2-7; 9 bases are shared with TRBD2. This CDR3 contains 16 residues. V was clipped by 8 bases and J by 7 bases; unmatched bases: 21. Per the germline V gene, CDR1 is DFQATT and CDR2 is SNEGSKA (reference sequence). In DNA, the CDR3 is TGCAGTTCCAGCCGGGATGGAGTAGCGGGAGCGGGGGAGCAGTACTTC. Protein sequence: CSSSRDGVAGAGEQYF.

This clonotype was observed many times. The rearrangement links TRBV18 to TRBJ2-5; D is unclear. The CDR3 has 13 residues. The germline gives CDR1 KGHSH, CDR2 LQKENI. Trimming stripped 1 base from V and 1 base from J, with 4 bases between. The CDR3 is CASSPRSQETQYF. Here the CDR3 DNA reads TGTGCCAGCTCACCACGTAGCCAAGAGACCCAGTACTTC.

This clonotype has a count of ten or more. A much larger clone sits a single nucleotide away, making a read error possible. The chain joins TRBV12-3 or TRBV12-4 to TRBJ2-5; D is unresolved. The CDR3 is made up of 10 amino acids. Trimming took off 9 bases at V and 5 bases at J, with 7 bases between the two ends. As DNA, the CDR3 is TGTGCCAGAATGGGGGAGACCCAGTACTTC. Its translation: CARMGETQYF.

This clonotype was detected ten times or more. The junction and the germline gene differ at one end; a read error may be behind it. The chain couples TRBV20-1 to TRBJ1-5; D is possibly TRBD1 (5 bases). This CDR3 has 13 amino acids. Germline V gives CDR1 DFQATT, CDR2 SNEGSKA (reference sequence). CDR3 sequence reads: CSAARGINQPQNF. CDR3 DNA: TGCAGTGCTGCCCGGGGGATAAATCAGCCCCAGAATTTT.

This clonotype has at least ten counts. V is TRBV5-5 and J is TRBJ2-5, with TRBD2 as a possible D gene (5 bases). V was shortened by 2 bases and J by 0 bases, with 8 bases between the two germline ends. The germline V gene encodes CDR1 SGHKS and CDR2 YYEKEE (reference sequence). This CDR3 is built from 14 residues. The CDR3 spells CASSFRRDQETQYF. CDR3 nucleotide sequence: TGTGCCAGCAGCTTTCGGCGGGACCAAGAGACCCAGTACTTC. The variable domain in full, with the rest retrieved from reference TRBV5-5 and TRBJ2-5, is DAGVTQSPTHLIKTRGQQVTLRCSPISGHKSVSWYQQVLGQGPQFIFQYYEKEERGRGNFPDRFSARQFPNYSSELNVNALLLGDSALYLCASSFRRDQETQYFGPGTRLLVL.

This clonotype was observed at least ten times. This sequence joins TRBV20-1 and TRBJ1-4; unclear D gene. CDR1 DFQATT and CDR2 SNEGSKA come from the germline V gene (reference sequence). Trimming took 4 bases from V and 7 from J, leaving 13 bases between them. This CDR3 spans 13 amino acids. The CDR3 sequence: CSATTAGSEKLFF. The CDR3, as DNA: TGCAGTGCTACGACCGCAGGCAGTGAAAAACTGTTTTTT.

This clonotype rates as medium-sized. This chain connects TRBV5-1 to TRBJ1-2; perhaps TRBD1 as D (5 bases). V lost 4 bases, J lost 6 bases, and 13 bases lay in between. Per germline, CDR1 SGHRS and CDR2 YFSETQ. The CDR3 covers 13 residues. The CDR3 bases are TGCGCCAGCAGCATCTCCGGGACGGATGGCTACACCTTC. This codes for CASSISGTDGYTF.

This clonotype was counted ten times or more. The V and J genes are TRBV11-2 and TRBJ2-7, with 14 positions matching TRBD2. Germline loops: CDR1 SGHAT, CDR2 FQNNGV. V lost 5 bases and J lost 6; bases outside the gene matches: 9. The CDR3 is made up of 16 amino acids. CDR3 in amino acids: CASSPGTSGSYGEQYF. As DNA, the CDR3 is TGTGCCAGCAGCCCGGGGACTAGCGGGAGCTACGGCGAGCAGTACTTC. The entire variable domain, with the rest obtained from reference TRBV11-2 and TRBJ2-7, is as follows: EAGVAQSPRYKIIEKRQSVAFWCNPISGHATLYWYQQILGQGPKLLIQFQNNGVVDDSQLPKDRFSAERLKGVDSTLKIQPAKLEDSAVYLCASSPGTSGSYGEQYFGPGTRLTVT.

A note on this clonotype: The junction shows a germline mismatch at one end, possibly a read error. This sequence joins TRBV7-2 and TRBJ2-1; D perhaps matches TRBD2 (6 bases). Per germline, CDR1 SGHTA and CDR2 FQGNSA. The CDR3 length is 18 residues. The CDR3 DNA reads as TGTGCCAGCAGCGTAGCGGTCTACCGGGCTCCTCCCGACAATGAGCAGTTCTTC. Residues: CASSVAVYRAPPDNEQFF.